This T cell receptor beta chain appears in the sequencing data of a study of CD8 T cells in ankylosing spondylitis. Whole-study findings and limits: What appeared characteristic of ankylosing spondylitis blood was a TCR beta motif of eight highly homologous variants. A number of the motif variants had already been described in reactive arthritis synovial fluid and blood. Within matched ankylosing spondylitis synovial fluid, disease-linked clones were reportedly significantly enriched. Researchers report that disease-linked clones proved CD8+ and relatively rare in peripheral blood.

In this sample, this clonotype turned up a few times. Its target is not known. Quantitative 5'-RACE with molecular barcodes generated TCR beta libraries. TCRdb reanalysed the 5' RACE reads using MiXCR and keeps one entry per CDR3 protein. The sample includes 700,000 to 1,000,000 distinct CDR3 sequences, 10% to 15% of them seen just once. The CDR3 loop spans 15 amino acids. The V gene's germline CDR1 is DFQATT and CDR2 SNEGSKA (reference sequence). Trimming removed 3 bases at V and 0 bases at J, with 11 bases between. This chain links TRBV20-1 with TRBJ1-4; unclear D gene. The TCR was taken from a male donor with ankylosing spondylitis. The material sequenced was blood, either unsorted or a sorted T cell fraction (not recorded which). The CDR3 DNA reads TGCAGTGCTAGGGCGGGCGCGGCAACTAATGAAAAACTGTTTTTT. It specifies CSARAGAATNEKLFF.